What follows is one T cell receptor beta chain and its context. The data derive from a study of blood T cell repertoires in COVID-19. At the level of the study: The analysed material was cDNA or gDNA that came from T cells, B-cell-depleted T cells, or PBMCs.

Per the authors' pipeline: Cell counts per sample came from amplifying reference gene primers. The assay was immunoSEQ multiplex PCR, and TCRdb's table has in-frame clones only and misses some. V, J and clone size are taken as reported in that table, and D and trimming were inferred from the DNA itself. Of 330,000 or so clones in the sample, over 80% are singletons; the top ten hold approximately 10%. V lost 0 bases, J lost 9 bases, and 15 bases lay in between. The CDR3 covers 15 residues. The germline V gene encodes CDR1 SGHTA and CDR2 FQGTGA. The source material was peripheral blood. This TCR was sampled from a man aged 25-45 years with COVID-19, enrolled during active disease. The V gene is TRBV7-3, the J gene TRBJ2-1, with a possible D match to TRBD1 (5 bases). The CDR3 reads CASSLTKGWKSEQFF. CDR3 nucleotides: TGTGCCAGCAGCTTAACGAAGGGGTGGAAGAGTGAGCAGTTCTTC. Complete variable domain (other parts from reference TRBV7-3 and TRBJ2-1): GAGVSQTPSNKVTEKGKYVELRCDPISGHTALYWYRQSLGQGPEFLIYFQGTGAADDSGLPNDRFFAVRPEGSVSTLKIQRTERGDSAVYLCASSLTKGWKSEQFFGPGTRLTVL.